This TCR beta chain was found in a study of CD8 T cells in Susac syndrome. The CDR3 runs 13 residues. V gave up 6 bases and J gave up 2 bases, with 10 bases separating them. Looked up from germline, CDR1 is MNHEY and CDR2 is SVGEGT. After extraction with the RNeasy kit, about 0.45 to 1 ug of the RNA was reverse transcribed using random hexamers. TCRdb independently ran MiXCR on the immunoSEQ multiplex PCR reads; one entry per CDR3 protein. The sample shows around 190,000 distinct CDR3 sequences, approximately 95% of them seen only once. This chain links TRBV6-2 or TRBV6-3 with TRBJ1-2; D gene uncertain. The sequenced sample was CD4+ T cells from PBMCs. This TCR was sampled from a human donor in good health. Here the CDR3 DNA reads TGTGCCAGCAGCCCTCAGATAAACTATGGCTACACCTTC. This sequence encodes CASSPQINYGYTF.